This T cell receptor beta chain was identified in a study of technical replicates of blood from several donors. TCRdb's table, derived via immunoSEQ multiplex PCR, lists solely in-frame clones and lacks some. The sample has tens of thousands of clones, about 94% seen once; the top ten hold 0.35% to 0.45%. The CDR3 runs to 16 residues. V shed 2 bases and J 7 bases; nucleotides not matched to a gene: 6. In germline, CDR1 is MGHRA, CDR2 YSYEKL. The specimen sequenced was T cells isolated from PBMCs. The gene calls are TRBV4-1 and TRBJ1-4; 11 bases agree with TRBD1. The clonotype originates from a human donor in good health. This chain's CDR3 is CASSQLIGTGGEKLFF. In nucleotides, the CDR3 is TGCGCCAGCAGCCAATTAATCGGGACAGGGGGTGAAAAACTGTTTTTT.